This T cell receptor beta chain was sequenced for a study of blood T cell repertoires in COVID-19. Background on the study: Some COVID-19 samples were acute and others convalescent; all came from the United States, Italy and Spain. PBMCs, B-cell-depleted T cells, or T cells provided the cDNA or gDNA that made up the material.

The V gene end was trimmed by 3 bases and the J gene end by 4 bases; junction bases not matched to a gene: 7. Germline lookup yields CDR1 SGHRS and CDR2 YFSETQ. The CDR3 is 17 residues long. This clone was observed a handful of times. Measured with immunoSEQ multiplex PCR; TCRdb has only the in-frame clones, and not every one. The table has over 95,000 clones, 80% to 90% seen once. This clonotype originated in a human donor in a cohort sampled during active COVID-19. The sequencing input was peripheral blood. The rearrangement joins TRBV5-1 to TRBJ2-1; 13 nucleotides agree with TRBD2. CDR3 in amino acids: CASSYSGTSGVYNEQFF. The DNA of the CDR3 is TGCGCCAGCAGCTACTCCGGGACTAGCGGGGTTTACAATGAGCAGTTCTTC.